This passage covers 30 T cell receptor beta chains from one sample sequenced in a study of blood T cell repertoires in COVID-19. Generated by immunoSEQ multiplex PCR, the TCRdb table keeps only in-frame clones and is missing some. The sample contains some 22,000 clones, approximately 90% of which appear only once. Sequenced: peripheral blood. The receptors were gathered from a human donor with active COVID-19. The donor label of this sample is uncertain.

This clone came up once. CDR3 loop: CASSPATGDYEQYF. The CDR3 region has the DNA TGTGCCAGCAGCCCGGCCACAGGGGACTACGAGCAGTACTTC. The chain employs TRBV7-9 and TRBJ2-7, with 7 bases lining up with TRBD1. Trimming cost V 5 bases and J 3 bases; bases outside gene matches: 7. This CDR3 has 14 amino acids. Germline V CDR1 and CDR2: SEHNR, FQNEAQ (reference sequence).

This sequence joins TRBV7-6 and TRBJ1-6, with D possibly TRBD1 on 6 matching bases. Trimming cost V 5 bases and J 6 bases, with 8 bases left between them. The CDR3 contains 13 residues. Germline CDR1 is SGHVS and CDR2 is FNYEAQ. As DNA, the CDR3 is TGTGCCAGCAGCCTGGACAGTAATTCACCCCTCCACTTT. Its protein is CASSLDSNSPLHF.

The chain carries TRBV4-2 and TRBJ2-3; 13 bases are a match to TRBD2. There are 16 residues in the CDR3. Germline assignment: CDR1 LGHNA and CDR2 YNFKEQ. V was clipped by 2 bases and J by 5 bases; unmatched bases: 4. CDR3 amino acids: CASSQQLAGGRDTQYF. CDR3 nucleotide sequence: TGTGCCAGCAGCCAACAACTAGCGGGGGGGAGAGATACGCAGTATTTT.

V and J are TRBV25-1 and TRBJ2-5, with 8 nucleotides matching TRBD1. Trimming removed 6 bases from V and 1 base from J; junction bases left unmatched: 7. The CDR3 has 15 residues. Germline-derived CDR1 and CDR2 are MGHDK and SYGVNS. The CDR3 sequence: CASSPWGQVQETQYF. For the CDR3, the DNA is TGTGCCAGCAGCCCGTGGGGACAGGTCCAAGAGACCCAGTACTTC.

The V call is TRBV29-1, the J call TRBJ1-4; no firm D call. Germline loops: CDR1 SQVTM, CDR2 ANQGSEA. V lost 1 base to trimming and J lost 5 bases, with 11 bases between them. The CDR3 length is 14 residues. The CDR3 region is CSVEGGLANEKLFF. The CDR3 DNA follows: TGCAGCGTTGAAGGCGGCCTAGCCAATGAAAAACTGTTTTTT.

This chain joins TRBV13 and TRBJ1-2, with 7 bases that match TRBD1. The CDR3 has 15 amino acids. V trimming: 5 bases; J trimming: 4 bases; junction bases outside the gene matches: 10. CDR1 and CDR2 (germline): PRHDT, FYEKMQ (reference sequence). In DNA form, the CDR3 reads TGTGCCAGCAGCCCACGACAGGGCACTCGCTATGGCTACACCTTC. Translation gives CASSPRQGTRYGYTF.

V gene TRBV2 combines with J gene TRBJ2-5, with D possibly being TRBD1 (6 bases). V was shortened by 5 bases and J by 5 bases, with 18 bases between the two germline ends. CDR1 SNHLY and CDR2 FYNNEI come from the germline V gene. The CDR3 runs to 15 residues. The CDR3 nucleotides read TGTGCCAGCAGTTCGGCCAATCAGGGGTTGGAGACCCAGTACTTC. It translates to CASSSANQGLETQYF.

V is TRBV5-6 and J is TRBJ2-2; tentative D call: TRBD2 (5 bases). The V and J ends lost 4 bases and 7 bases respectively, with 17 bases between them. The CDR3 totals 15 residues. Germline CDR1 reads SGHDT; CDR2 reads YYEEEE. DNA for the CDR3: TGTGCCAGCAGCCTGGTCATCGGGGTCGGCGGGGAGCTGTTTTTT. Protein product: CASSLVIGVGGELFF.

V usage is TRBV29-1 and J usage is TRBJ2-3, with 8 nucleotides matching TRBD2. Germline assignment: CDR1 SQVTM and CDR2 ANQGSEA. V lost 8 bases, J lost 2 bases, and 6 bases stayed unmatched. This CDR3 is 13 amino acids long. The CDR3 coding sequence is TGCAGCCTTGGACTAGCCCTCACAGATACGCAGTATTTT. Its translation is CSLGLALTDTQYF.

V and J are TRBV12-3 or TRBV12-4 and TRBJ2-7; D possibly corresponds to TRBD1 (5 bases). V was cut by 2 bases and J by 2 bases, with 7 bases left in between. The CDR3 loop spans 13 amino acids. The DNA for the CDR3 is TGTGCCAGCAGTTTAAGGGGCCCCTACGAGCAGTACTTC. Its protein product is CASSLRGPYEQYF.

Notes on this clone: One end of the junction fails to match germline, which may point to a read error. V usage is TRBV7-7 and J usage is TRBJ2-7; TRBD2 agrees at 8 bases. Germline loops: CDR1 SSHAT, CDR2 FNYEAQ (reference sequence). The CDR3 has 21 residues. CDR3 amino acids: CASSSSPLRALTSEFSYEQYF. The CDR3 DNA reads TGTGCTAGCAGCTCCTCCCCCCTCCGCGCGTTGACTAGCGAGTTTTCCTACGAGCAGTACTTC.

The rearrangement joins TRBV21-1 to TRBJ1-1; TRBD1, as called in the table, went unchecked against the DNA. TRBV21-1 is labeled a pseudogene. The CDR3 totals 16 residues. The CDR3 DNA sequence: TGTGCCAGCAGCGCCAGGGGGCCCGGGAGAGGTACTGAAGCTTTCTTT. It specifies CASSARGPGRGTEAFF.

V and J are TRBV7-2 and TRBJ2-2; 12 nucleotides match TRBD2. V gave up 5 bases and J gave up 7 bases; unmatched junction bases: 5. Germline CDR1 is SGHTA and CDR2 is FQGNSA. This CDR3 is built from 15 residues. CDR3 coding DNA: TGTGCCAGCAGCCCGACTAGCGGGGGAGTCGGGGAGCTGTTTTTT. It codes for CASSPTSGGVGELFF.

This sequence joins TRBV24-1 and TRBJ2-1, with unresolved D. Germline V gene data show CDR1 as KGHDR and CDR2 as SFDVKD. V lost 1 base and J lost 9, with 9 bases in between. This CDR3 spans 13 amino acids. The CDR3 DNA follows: TGTGCCACCAGTGATTTCAAGTTCGGTGAGCAGTTCTTC. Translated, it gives CATSDFKFGEQFF.

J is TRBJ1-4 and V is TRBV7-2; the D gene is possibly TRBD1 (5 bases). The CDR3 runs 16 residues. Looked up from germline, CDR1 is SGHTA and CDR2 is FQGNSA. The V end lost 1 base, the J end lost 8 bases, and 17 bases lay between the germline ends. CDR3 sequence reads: CASSLVGGAGPEKLFF. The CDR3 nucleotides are TGTGCCAGCAGCTTAGTTGGCGGGGCCGGGCCCGAAAAACTGTTTTTT.

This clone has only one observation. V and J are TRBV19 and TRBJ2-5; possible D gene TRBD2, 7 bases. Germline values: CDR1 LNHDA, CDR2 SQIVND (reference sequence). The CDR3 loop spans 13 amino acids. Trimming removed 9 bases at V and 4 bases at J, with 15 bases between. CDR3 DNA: TGTGCCAGCGCCCGGGGGGCGGGAGAGACCCAGTACTTC. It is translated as CASARGAGETQYF.

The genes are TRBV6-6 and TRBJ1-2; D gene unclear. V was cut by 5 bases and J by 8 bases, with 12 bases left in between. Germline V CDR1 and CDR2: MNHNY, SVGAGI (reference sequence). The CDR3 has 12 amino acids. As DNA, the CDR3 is TGTGCCAGCAGTCCCCTTGAGGGAGGCTACACCTTC. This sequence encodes CASSPLEGGYTF.

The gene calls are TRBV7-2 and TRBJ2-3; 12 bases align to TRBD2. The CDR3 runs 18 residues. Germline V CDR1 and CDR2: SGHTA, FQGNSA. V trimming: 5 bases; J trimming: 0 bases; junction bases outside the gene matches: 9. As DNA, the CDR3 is TGTGCCAGCAGCCACGCTAGCGGGGGGGGCTCTAGCACAGATACGCAGTATTTT. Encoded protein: CASSHASGGGSSTDTQYF.

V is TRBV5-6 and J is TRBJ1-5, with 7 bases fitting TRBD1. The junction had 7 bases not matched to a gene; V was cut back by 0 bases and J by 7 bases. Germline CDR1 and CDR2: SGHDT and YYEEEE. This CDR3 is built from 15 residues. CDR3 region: CASSLGPGGGQPQHF. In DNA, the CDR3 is TGTGCCAGCAGCTTGGGTCCAGGGGGAGGACAGCCCCAGCATTTT.

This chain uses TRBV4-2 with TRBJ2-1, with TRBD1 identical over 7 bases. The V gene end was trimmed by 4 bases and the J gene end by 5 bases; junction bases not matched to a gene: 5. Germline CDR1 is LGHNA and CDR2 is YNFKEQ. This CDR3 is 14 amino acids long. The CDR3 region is CASSPTGSHNEQFF. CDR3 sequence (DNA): TGTGCCAGCAGCCCGACAGGGTCACACAATGAGCAGTTCTTC.

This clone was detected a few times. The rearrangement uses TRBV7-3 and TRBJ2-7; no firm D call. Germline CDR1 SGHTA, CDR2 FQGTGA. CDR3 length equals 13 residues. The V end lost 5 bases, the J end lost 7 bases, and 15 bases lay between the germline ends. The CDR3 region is CASSPEPTGEQYF. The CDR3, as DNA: TGTGCCAGCAGCCCAGAACCAACCGGGGAGCAGTACTTC.

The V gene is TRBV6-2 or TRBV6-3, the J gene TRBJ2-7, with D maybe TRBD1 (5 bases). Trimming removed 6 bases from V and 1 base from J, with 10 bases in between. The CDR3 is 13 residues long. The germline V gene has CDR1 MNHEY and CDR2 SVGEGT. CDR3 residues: CASSLGLSYEQYF. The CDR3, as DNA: TGTGCCAGCAGCCTGGGGCTTTCCTACGAGCAGTACTTC.

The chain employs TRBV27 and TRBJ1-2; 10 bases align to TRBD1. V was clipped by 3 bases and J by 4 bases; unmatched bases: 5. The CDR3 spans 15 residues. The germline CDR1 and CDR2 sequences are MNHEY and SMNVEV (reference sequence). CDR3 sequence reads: CASSFGTGVTYGYTF. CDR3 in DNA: TGTGCCAGCAGTTTCGGGACAGGGGTTACCTATGGCTACACCTTC.

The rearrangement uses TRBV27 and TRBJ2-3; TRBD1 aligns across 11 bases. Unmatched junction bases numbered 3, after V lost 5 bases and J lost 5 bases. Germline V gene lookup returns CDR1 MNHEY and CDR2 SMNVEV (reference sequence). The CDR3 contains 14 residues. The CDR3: CASSPDRGLDTQYF. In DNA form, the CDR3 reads TGTGCCAGCAGTCCGGACAGGGGGCTAGATACGCAGTATTTT.

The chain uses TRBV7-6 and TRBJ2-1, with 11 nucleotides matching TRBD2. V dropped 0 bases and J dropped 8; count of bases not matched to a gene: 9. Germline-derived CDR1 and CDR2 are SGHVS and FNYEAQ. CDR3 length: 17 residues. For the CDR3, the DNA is TGTGCCAGCAGCTTAGCGCGATTAACTAGCGGGAGCCATGAGCAGTTCTTC. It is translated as CASSLARLTSGSHEQFF.

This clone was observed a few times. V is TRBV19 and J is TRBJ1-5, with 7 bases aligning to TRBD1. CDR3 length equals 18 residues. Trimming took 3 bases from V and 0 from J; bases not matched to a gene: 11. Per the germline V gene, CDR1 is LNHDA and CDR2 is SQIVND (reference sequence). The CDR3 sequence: CASSIRGRTDYSNQPQHF. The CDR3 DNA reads TGTGCCAGTAGTATTAGGGGGCGGACAGACTATAGCAATCAGCCCCAGCATTTT.

CDR3 in DNA: TGCGCCAGCAGCCAAGGGGGGGGTGAGCAGTTCTTC. It codes for CASSQGGGEQFF. The chain employs TRBV4-3 and TRBJ2-1; TRBD2 matches 7 bases. Trimming cost V 1 base and J 9 bases; bases outside gene matches: 0. Germline loops: CDR1 LGHNA, CDR2 YSLEER. The CDR3 length is 12 residues.

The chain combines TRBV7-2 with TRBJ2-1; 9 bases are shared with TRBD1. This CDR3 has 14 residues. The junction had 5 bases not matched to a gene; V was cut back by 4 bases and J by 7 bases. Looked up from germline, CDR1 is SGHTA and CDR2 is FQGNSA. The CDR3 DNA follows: TGTGCCAGCAGCTCCGGGACAGGGAGGAATGAGCAGTTCTTC. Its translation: CASSSGTGRNEQFF.

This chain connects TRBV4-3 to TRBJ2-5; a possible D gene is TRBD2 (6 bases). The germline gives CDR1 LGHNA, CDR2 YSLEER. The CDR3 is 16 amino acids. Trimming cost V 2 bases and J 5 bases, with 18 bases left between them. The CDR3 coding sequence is TGCGCCAGCAGCCAATCCCCGCTAGCGCTCGCGGAGACCCAGTACTTC. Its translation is CASSQSPLALAETQYF.

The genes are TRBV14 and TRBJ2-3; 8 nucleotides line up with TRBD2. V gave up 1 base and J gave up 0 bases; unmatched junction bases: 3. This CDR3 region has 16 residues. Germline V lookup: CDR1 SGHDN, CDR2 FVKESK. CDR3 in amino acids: CASSQGGGLSTDTQYF. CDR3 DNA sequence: TGTGCCAGCAGCCAAGGCGGGGGGTTGAGCACAGATACGCAGTATTTT. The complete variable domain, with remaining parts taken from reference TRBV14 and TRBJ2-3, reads EAGVTQFPSHSVIEKGQTVTLRCDPISGHDNLYWYRRVMGKEIKFLLHFVKESKQDESGMPNNRFLAERTGGTYSTLKVQPAELEDSGVYFCASSQGGGLSTDTQYFGPGTRLTVL.